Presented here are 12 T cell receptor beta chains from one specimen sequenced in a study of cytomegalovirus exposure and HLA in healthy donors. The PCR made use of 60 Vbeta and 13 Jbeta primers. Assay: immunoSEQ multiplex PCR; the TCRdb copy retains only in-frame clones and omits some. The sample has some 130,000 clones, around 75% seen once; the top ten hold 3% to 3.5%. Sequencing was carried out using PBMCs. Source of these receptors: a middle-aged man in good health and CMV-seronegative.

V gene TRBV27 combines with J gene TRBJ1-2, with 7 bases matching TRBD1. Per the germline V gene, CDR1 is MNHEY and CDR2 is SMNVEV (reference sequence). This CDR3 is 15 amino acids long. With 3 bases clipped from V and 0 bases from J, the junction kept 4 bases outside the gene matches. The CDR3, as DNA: TGTGCCAGCAGTTTCTCCGACAGGGCTAACTATGGCTACACCTTC. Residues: CASSFSDRANYGYTF.

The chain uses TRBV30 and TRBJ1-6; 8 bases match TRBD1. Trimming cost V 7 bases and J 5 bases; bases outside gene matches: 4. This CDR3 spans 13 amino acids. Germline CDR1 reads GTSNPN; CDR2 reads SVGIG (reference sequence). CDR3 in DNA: TGTGCCTCAAGGGACAGGCATAATTCACCCCTCCACTTT. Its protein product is CASRDRHNSPLHF.

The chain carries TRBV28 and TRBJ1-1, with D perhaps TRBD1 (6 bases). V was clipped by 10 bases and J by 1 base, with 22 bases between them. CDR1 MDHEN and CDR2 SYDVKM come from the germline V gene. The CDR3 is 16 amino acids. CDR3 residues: CATSSGRGRRNTEAFF. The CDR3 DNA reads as TGTGCCACCAGCTCTGGGAGGGGGAGACGGAACACTGAAGCTTTCTTT.

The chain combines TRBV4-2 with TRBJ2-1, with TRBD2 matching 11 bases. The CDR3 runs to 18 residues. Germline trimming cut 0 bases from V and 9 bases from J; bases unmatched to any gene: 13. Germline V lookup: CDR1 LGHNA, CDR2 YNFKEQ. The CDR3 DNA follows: TGTGCCAGCAGCCAAGACCCCCCTAGCGGGAGGTTTCGGAGTGAGCAGTTCTTC. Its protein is CASSQDPPSGRFRSEQFF.

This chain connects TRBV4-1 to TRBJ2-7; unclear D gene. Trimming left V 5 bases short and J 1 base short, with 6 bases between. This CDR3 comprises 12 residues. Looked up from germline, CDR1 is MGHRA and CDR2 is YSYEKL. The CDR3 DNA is TGCGCCAGCAGCTCTGTTTCCTACGAGCAGTACTTC. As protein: CASSSVSYEQYF.

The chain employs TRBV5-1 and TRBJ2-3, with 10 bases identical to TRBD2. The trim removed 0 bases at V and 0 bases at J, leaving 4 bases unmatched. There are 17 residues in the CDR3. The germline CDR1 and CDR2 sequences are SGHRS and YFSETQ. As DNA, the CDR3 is TGCGCCAGCAGCTTGGTTACTAGCGGGATGAGCACAGATACGCAGTATTTT. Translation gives CASSLVTSGMSTDTQYF.

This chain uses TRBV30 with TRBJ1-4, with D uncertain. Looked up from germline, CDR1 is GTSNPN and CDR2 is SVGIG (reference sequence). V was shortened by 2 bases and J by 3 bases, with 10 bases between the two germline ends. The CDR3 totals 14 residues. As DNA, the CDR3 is TGTGCCTGGAGTCGAGGGCAGGCTAATGAAAAACTGTTTTTT. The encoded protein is CAWSRGQANEKLFF.

The CDR3 DNA sequence: TGTGCCAGCAGCAAAGGACTAGCGGGGGGAGGCCAAGAGACCCAGTACTTC. It encodes CASSKGLAGGGQETQYF. The J gene is TRBJ2-5, the V gene TRBV9, with 14 bases matching TRBD2. Trimming removed 4 bases from V and 1 base from J; junction bases left unmatched: 6. The germline gives CDR1 SGDLS, CDR2 YYNGEE. There are 17 residues in the CDR3.

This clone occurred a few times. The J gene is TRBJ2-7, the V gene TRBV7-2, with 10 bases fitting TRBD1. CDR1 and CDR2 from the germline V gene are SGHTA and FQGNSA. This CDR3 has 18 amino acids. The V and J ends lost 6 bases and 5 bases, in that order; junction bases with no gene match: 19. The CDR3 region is CASSSDGTGDYNGNEQYF. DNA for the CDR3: TGTGCCAGCAGTTCTGACGGGACAGGGGATTACAATGGGAACGAGCAGTACTTC. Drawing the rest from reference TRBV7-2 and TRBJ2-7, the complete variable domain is GAGVSQSPSNKVTEKGKDVELRCDPISGHTALYWYRQSLGQGLEFLIYFQGNSAPDKSGLPSDRFSAERTGGSVSTLTIQRTQQEDSAVYLCASSSDGTGDYNGNEQYFGPGTRLTVT.

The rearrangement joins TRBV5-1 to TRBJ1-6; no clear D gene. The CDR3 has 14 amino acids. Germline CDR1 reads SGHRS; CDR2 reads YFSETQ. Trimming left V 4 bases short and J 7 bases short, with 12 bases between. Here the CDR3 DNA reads TGCGCCAGCAGCCGAGGGTGGGAGAATTCACCCCTCCACTTT. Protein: CASSRGWENSPLHF.

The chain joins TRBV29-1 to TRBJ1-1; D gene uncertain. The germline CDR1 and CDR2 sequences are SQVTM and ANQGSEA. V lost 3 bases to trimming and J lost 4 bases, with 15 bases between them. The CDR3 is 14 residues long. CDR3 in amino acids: CSVDGRWPGTEAFF. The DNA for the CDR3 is TGCAGCGTTGACGGGAGGTGGCCGGGCACTGAAGCTTTCTTT.

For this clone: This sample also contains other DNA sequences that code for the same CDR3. CDR3 DNA: TGTGCCAGCAGCTTGGGAGGTACTTCCTACAATGAGCAGTTCTTC. Translating gives CASSLGGTSYNEQFF. The chain is built from TRBV5-4 and TRBJ2-1; D is uncertain. Germline V CDR1 and CDR2: SGHNT, YYREEE (reference sequence). Trimming stripped 0 bases from V and 1 base from J, with 8 bases between. The CDR3 runs to 15 residues.